These 10 T cell receptor beta chains were all obtained from the same sample, sequenced in a study of long-term antiretroviral therapy in people with HIV. The assay used was immunoSEQ (version v3.0), run at survey level. Generated by immunoSEQ multiplex PCR, the TCRdb table keeps only in-frame clones and is missing some. The table has about 14,000 clones, 88% seen once. Sequencing used unsorted PBMCs, obtained 6.2 years after starting antiretroviral therapy. The source is a man aged 35 to 55 with HIV.

This chain joins TRBV28 and TRBJ2-5; D might be TRBD1 (6 bases). In germline, CDR1 is MDHEN, CDR2 SYDVKM. There are 13 residues in the CDR3. Trimming cost V 5 bases and J 3 bases, with 10 bases left between them. The DNA of the CDR3 is TGTGCCAGCAGTATCCAGGGGAAAGAGACCCAGTACTTC. Amino acid sequence: CASSIQGKETQYF.

In this sample, this clone turned up a few times. The chain uses TRBV4-3 and TRBJ2-5, with TRBD2 matching 9 bases. Germline V lookup: CDR1 LGHNA, CDR2 YSLEER. The CDR3 runs 17 residues. J was trimmed by 7 bases and V by 0 bases; bases with no gene match: 12. The CDR3 DNA sequence: TGCGCCAGCAGCCAAGATATCCTAGCGGGAAACATCGGGACCCAGTACTTC. Encoded protein: CASSQDILAGNIGTQYF.

The chain uses TRBV7-2 and TRBJ2-1, with 10 bases that match TRBD2. The V gene end was trimmed by 1 base and the J gene end by 4 bases; junction bases not matched to a gene: 1. CDR1 is SGHTA and CDR2 is FQGNSA in the germline V gene. The CDR3 is 15 amino acids. CDR3 sequence: CASSLVAGGYNEQFF. Here the CDR3 DNA reads TGTGCCAGCAGCTTAGTAGCGGGAGGTTACAATGAGCAGTTCTTC. Looking up the rest from reference TRBV7-2 and TRBJ2-1 gives the full variable domain: GAGVSQSPSNKVTEKGKDVELRCDPISGHTALYWYRQSLGQGLEFLIYFQGNSAPDKSGLPSDRFSAERTGGSVSTLTIQRTQQEDSAVYLCASSLVAGGYNEQFFGPGTRLTVL.

A single count supports this clone. The chain is built from TRBV6-5 and TRBJ2-5, with 7 bases fitting TRBD1. V shed 7 bases, J shed 2 bases, and the junction held 10 bases outside the gene matches. CDR1 and CDR2 (germline): MNHEY, SVGAGI. The CDR3 runs to 15 residues. In DNA form, the CDR3 reads TGTGCCAGCACTCCCCCGGGCAGGGGGCAAGAGACCCAGTACTTC. Translation gives CASTPPGRGQETQYF.

In its sample, this clone was seen once. The V and J genes are TRBV7-8 and TRBJ2-1; D remains unclear. The CDR3 consists of 11 residues. Per the germline V gene, CDR1 is SGHVS and CDR2 is FQNEAQ. V was trimmed by 5 bases and J by 6 bases, leaving 5 bases between them. For the CDR3, the DNA is TGTGCCAGCAGCCCTATCAATGAGCAGTTCTTC. Its protein is CASSPINEQFF.

The rearrangement links TRBV18 to TRBJ2-4, with 7 bases lining up with TRBD1. The CDR3 runs 17 residues. Looked up from germline, CDR1 is KGHSH and CDR2 is LQKENI. V was clipped by 3 bases and J by 0 bases; unmatched bases: 8. CDR3 sequence: CASSPLVGQLAKNIQYF. Written as DNA, the CDR3 is TGTGCCAGCTCACCGCTTGTGGGACAGCTAGCCAAAAACATTCAGTACTTC.

Written as DNA, the CDR3 is TGTGCCAGCAGTCGGAACCGGGCCGAGCAGTACTTC. Amino acid sequence: CASSRNRAEQYF. The chain links TRBV6-5 to TRBJ2-7; D is unresolved. The CDR3 has 12 amino acids. V lost 5 bases to trimming and J lost 6 bases, with 11 bases between them. Germline CDR1 is MNHEY and CDR2 is SVGAGI.

CDR3 nucleotides: TGTGCCATCAGTGAGTCGACAGTAAAAACTGAAGCTTTCTTT. It encodes CAISESTVKTEAFF. V usage is TRBV10-3 and J usage is TRBJ1-1, with D possibly matching TRBD1 (5 bases). Per germline, CDR1 ENHRY and CDR2 SYGVKD. This CDR3 is 14 amino acids long. The V and J ends lost 0 bases and 5 bases respectively, with 10 bases between them.

This clone is medium-sized (0.01 to 0.1%). The V call is TRBV6-5, the J call TRBJ2-7; TRBD1 matches 7 bases. Trimming cost V 0 bases and J 6 bases; bases outside gene matches: 8. This CDR3 contains 15 residues. Germline CDR1 reads MNHEY; CDR2 reads SVGAGI. The chain's CDR3 is CASSYSKQGPSEQYF. In nucleotides, the CDR3 is TGTGCCAGCAGTTACTCGAAACAGGGGCCAAGCGAGCAGTACTTC.

The chain has TRBV9 and TRBJ1-3, with 7 bases matching TRBD1. Looked up from germline, CDR1 is SGDLS and CDR2 is YYNGEE. V shed 4 bases and J 0 bases; nucleotides not matched to a gene: 16. CDR3 length: 19 residues. The CDR3 protein is CASSFAPPGQLSSGNTIYF. DNA of the CDR3: TGTGCCAGCAGCTTCGCACCTCCGGGACAGCTGAGCTCTGGAAACACCATATATTTT. The variable domain in full, with the rest retrieved from reference TRBV9 and TRBJ1-3, is DSGVTQTPKHLITATGQRVTLRCSPRSGDLSVYWYQQSLDQGLQFLIQYYNGEERAKGNILERFSAQQFPDLHSELNLSSLELGDSALYFCASSFAPPGQLSSGNTIYFGEGSWLTVV.